A selection of T cell receptor beta chains follows, all from one sample in a study of blood T cell repertoires in COVID-19. Assay used: immunoSEQ multiplex PCR; TCRdb lists only in-frame clones, some missing. The sample holds 250,000 or so clones, about 88% seen once. The sequenced sample consisted of peripheral blood. Receptors originate from a woman aged 40 to 55 who had recovered from COVID-19. The conserved cysteine and the conserved F or W are not part of the CDR3 here. Not every row has a clone size; where given, it reads once, few, many or a size class.

V gene | clone size | CDR3 protein
TRBV7-7 | - | ASSPLVSTDTQY
TRBV6-5 | - | ASSYTRGLGNTIY
TRBV15 | - | ATSRTPEGVNEQY
TRBV3-1/TRBV3-2 | - | ASSRAGAAEQY
TRBV18 | - | ASSPFGEHNNSPLH
TRBV7-9 | - | ASGISGQGSPNYGYT
TRBV7-2 | - | ASSLDRAYGYT
TRBV5-1 | once | ASSLVGGVNTEAF
TRBV5-5 | once | ASSLQQGWFGETQY
TRBV25-1 | - | ASSGGQGAGAF
TRBV2 | - | ASGTAGELF
TRBV19 | - | ASSPIWGGSYEQY
TRBV7-9 | - | ASSLFGGEKLF
TRBV18 | - | ASSPRQGGNAEAF
TRBV18 | once | ASSPTQLNNEQF
TRBV7-3 | once | ASSFPGNEQF
TRBV12-1 | - | ASSQWTKQETQY
TRBV19 | - | ASPFLAGEYNEQF
TRBV28 | once | ASSLWAVPGGEQY
TRBV3-1/TRBV3-2 | - | ASSQARTSGADTQY
TRBV4-3 | once | ASRRDRLGNTEAF
TRBV9 | - | ASSVGSLVGDTQY
TRBV7-2 | - | ASSPRVSGGAGGEQY
TRBV14 | - | ASSQVSGKRGYT
TRBV25-1 | - | ASSDSSGDYGYT
TRBV6-5 | - | ASADRVFSPLH
TRBV7-3 | - | ASSSPGQGQF
TRBV19 | - | ASSIDSPGAGDTGELF
TRBV19 | once | ASSIELTTEAF
TRBV6-5 | - | ASSYSQGSYGYT
TRBV13 | - | ASSRGLAGGSDYNEQF
TRBV10-3 | - | AIRRGLAGGTNTGELF
TRBV5-1 | - | ASSLGGTGESEQY
TRBV4-2 | - | ASSQDAGGSYNEQF
TRBV15 | once | ATSREHQEVAQF
TRBV7-9 | once | ASSVGQGANSGNTIY
TRBV25-1 | - | ASRDRTGEQF
TRBV4-2 | - | ASSQEHPNSPLH
TRBV5-1 | - | ASSLEWQGGAF
TRBV5-5 | - | ASSLVSEQF
TRBV9 | - | ASSVSGGQYNEQF
TRBV10-3 | - | AISETSGGALSSYNEQF
TRBV28 | - | ASSLWGQGNSYEQY
TRBV7-8 | - | ASSIGTGPGANVLT